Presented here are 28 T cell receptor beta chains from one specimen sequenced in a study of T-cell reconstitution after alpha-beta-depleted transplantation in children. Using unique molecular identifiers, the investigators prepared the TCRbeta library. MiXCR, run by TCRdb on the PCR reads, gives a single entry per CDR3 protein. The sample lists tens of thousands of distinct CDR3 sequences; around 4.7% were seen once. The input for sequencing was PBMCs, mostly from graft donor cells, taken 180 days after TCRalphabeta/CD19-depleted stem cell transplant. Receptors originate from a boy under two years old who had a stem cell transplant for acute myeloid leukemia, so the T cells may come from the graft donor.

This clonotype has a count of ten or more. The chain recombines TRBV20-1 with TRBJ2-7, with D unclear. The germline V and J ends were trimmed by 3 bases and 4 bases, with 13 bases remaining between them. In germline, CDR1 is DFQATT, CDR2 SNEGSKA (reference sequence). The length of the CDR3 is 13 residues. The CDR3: CSASWLGSYEQYV. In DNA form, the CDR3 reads TGCAGTGCTAGTTGGCTCGGCAGTTACGAGCAGTACGTC.

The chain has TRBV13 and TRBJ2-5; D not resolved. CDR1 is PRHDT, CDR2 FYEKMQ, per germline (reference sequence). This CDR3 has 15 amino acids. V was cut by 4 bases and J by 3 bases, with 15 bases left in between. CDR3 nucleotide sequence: TGTGCCAGCAGCTCCGCAGAGGCACTCGAAGAGACCCAGTACTTC. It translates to CASSSAEALEETQYF.

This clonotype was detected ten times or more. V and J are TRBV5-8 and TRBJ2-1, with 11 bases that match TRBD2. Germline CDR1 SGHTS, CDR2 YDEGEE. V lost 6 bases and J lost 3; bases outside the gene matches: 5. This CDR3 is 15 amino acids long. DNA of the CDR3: TGTGCCAGCACCCGAGGGACTAGCGGCTACAATGAGCAGTTCTTC. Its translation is CASTRGTSGYNEQFF.

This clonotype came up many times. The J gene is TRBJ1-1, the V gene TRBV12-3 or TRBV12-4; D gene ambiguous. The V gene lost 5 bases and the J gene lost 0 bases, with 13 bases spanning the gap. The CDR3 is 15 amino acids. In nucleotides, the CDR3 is TGTGCCAGCAGTCCGATCGACGGTCTGAACACTGAAGCTTTCTTT. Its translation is CASSPIDGLNTEAFF.

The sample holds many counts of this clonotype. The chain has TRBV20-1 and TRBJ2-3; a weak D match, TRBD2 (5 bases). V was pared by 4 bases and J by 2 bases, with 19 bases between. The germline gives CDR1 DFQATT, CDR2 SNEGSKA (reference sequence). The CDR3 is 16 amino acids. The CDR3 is CSATLRALAVTDTQYF. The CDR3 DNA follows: TGCAGTGCTACCCTCAGAGCGCTAGCTGTCACAGATACGCAGTATTTT.

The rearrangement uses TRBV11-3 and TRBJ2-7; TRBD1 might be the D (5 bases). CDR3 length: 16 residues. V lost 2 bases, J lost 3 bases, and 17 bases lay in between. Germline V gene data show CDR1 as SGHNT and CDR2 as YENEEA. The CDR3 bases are TGTGCCAGCAGCTTATGGCAGGGTAATAGCCGCTACGAGCAGTACTTC. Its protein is CASSLWQGNSRYEQYF.

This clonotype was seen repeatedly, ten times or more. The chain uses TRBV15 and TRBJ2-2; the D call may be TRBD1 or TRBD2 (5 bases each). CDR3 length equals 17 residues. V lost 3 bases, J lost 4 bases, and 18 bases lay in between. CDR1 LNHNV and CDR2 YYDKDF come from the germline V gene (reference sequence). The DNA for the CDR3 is TGTGCCACCAGCAGGGGGACCTCCATGACCACCACCGGGGAGCTGTTTTTT. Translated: CATSRGTSMTTTGELFF.

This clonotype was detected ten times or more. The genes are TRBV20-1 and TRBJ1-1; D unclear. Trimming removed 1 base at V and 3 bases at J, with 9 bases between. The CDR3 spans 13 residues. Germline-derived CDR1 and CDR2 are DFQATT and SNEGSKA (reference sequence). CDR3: CSARGVKYTEAFF. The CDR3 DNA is TGCAGTGCTAGAGGGGTCAAATACACTGAAGCTTTCTTT.

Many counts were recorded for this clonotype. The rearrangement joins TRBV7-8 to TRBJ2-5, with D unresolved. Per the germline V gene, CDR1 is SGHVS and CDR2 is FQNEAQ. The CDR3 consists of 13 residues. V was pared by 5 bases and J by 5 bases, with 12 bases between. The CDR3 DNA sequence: TGTGCCAGCAGCCTTAGGCCCCGGGAGACCCAGTACTTC. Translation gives CASSLRPRETQYF.

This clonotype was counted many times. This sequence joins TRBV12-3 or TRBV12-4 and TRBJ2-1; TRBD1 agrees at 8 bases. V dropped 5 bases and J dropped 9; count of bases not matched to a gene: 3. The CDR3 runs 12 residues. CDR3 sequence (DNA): TGTGCCAGCAGTAGGACAGGGACTGAGCAGTTCTTC. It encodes CASSRTGTEQFF.

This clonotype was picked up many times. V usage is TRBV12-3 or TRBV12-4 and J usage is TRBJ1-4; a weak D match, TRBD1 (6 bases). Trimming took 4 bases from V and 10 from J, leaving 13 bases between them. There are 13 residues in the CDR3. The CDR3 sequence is CASSSRGGGKLFF. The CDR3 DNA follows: TGTGCCAGCAGTTCGAGGGGGGGGGGAAAACTGTTTTTT.

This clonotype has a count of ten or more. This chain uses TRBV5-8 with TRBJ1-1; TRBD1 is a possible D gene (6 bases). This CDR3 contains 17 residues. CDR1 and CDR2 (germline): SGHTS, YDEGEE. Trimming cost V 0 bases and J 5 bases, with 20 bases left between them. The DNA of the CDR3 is TGTGCCAGCAGCTTGGGGTGGTTCACAGGGTCGCGAACTGAAGCTTTCTTT. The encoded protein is CASSLGWFTGSRTEAFF.

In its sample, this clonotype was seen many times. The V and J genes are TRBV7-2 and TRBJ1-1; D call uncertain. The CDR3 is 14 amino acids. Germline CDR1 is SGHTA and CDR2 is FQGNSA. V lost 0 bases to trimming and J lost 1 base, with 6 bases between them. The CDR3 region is CASSLAEKNTEAFF. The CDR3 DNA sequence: TGTGCCAGCAGCTTAGCTGAGAAGAACACTGAAGCTTTCTTT.

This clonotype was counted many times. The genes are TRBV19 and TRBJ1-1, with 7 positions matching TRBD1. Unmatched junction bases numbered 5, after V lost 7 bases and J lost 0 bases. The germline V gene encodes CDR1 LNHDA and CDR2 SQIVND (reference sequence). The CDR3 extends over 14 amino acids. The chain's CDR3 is CASTRGQLNTEAFF. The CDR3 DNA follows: TGTGCCAGTACGAGGGGACAGTTGAACACTGAAGCTTTCTTT.

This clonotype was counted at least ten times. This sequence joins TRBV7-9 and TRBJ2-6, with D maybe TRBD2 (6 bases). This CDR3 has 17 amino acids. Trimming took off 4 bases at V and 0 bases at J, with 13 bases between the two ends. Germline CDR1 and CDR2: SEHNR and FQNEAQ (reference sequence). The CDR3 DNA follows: TGTGCCAGCAGCTCCCTGGGACTGCGCTCTGGGGCCAACGTCCTGACTTTC. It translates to CASSSLGLRSGANVLTF.

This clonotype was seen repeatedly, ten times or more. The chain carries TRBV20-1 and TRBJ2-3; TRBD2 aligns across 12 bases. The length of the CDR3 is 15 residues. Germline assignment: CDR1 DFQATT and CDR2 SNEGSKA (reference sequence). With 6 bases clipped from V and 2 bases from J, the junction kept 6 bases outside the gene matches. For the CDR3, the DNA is TGCAGTGCCCCACTAGCGGGGGGTCTCACAGATACGCAGTATTTT. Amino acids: CSAPLAGGLTDTQYF.

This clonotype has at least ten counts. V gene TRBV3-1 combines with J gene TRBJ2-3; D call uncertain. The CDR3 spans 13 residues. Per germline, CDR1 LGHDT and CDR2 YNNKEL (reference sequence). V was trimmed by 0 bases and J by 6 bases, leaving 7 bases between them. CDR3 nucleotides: TGTGCCAGCAGCCAAGATCTTGAGGATACGCAGTATTTT. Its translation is CASSQDLEDTQYF.

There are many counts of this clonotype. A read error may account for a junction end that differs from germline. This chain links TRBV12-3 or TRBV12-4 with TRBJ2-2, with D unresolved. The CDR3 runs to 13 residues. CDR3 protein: CASSLVGTGELFF. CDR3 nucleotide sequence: TGTGCCAGCAGCTTAGTAGGTACCGGGGAGCTGTTTTTT.

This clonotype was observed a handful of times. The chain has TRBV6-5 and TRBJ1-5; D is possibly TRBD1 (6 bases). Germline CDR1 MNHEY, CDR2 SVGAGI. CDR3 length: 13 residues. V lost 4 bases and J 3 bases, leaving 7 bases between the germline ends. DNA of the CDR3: TGTGCCAGCAGTTCAGGGGCCAATCAGCCCCAGCATTTT. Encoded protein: CASSSGANQPQHF.

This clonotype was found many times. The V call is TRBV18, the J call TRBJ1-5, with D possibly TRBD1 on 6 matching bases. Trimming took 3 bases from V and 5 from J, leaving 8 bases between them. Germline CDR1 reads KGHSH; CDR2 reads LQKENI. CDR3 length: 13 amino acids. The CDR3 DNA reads TGTGCCAGCTCACCGGACAGTTATCAGCCCCAGCATTTT. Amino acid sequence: CASSPDSYQPQHF. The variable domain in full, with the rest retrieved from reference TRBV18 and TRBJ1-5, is NAGVMQNPRHLVRRRGQEARLRCSPMKGHSHVYWYRQLPEEGLKFMVYLQKENIIDESGMPKERFSAEFPKEGPSILRIQQVVRGDSAAYFCASSPDSYQPQHFGDGTRLSIL.

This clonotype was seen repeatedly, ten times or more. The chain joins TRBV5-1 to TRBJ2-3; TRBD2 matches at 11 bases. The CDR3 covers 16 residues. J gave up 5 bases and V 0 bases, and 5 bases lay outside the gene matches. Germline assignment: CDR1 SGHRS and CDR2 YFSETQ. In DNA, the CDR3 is TGCGCCAGCAGCTTGGTAGCGGGGGGGCCTGGAGATACGCAGTATTTT. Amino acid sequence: CASSLVAGGPGDTQYF.

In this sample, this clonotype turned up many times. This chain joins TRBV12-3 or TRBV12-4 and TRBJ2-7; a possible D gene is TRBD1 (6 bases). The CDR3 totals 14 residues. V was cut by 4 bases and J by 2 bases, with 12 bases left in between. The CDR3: CASSSTGSTYEQYF. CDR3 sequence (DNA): TGTGCCAGCAGTTCTACAGGGAGCACCTACGAGCAGTACTTC.

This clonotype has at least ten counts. CDR3 sequence: CASSYFLRQGATLHF. The DNA for the CDR3 is TGTGCCAGCAGCTACTTCCTCAGACAGGGGGCAACCCTCCACTTT. The chain links TRBV7-2 to TRBJ1-6, with 10 bases matching TRBD1. The CDR3 extends over 15 amino acids. CDR1 SGHTA and CDR2 FQGNSA come from the germline V gene. Trimming at V came to 4 bases and at J to 14 bases, leaving 11 bases not matched to a gene.

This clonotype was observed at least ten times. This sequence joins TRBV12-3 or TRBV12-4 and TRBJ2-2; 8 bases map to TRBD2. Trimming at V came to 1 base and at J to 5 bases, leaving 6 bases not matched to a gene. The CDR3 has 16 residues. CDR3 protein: CASSLERGRGTGELFF. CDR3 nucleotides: TGTGCCAGCAGTTTAGAGCGGGGGCGGGGGACCGGGGAGCTGTTTTTT.

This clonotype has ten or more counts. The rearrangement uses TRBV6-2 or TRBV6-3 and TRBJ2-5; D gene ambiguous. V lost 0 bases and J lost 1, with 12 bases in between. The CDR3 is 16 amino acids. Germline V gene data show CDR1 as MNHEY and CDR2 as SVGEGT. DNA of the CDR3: TGTGCCAGCAGTTACTCTCGGGTGCGGATCCAAGAGACCCAGTACTTC. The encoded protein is CASSYSRVRIQETQYF.

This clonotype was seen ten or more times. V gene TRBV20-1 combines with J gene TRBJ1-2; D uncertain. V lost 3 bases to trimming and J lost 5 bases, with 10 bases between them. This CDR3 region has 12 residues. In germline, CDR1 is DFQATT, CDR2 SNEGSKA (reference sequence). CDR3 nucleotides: TGCAGTGCTAGGGCCAGCTCTTATGGCTACACCTTC. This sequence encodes CSARASSYGYTF.

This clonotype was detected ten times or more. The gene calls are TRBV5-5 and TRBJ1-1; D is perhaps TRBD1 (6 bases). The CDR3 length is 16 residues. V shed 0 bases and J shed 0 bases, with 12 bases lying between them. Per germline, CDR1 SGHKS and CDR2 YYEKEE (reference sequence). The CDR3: CASSLVGGLLNTEAFF. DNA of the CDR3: TGTGCCAGCAGCTTGGTTGGGGGCTTGTTGAACACTGAAGCTTTCTTT.

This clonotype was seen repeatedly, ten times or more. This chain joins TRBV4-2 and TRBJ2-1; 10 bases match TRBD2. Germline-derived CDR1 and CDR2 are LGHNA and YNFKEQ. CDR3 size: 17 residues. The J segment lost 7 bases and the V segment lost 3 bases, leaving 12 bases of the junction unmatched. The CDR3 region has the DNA TGTGCCAGCAGCCAGGCACAGCGGGGGGGCTGGTTTAATGAGCAGTTCTTC. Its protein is CASSQAQRGGWFNEQFF.